The 13 T cell receptor beta chains below come from one sample, sequenced in a study of STAT5B mutations in CD4+ large granular lymphocyte leukemia. Assay used: immunoSEQ multiplex PCR; TCRdb lists only in-frame clones, some missing. Among 20,000 or so clones listed, roughly 77% were seen once. Sequences were obtained from CD4+ T cells from blood buffy coats. These receptors were collected from a human donor in good health.

The rearrangement uses TRBV28 and TRBJ2-3, with TRBD2 matching over 9 bases. The CDR3 sequence is 17 residues long. V dropped 2 bases and J dropped 0; count of bases not matched to a gene: 6. The germline V gene encodes CDR1 MDHEN and CDR2 SYDVKM. For the CDR3, the DNA is TGTGCCAGCAGTTTAAGGCTAGCGGGGTCTAGCACAGATACGCAGTATTTT. Amino acids: CASSLRLAGSSTDTQYF.

In its sample, this clone was seen a few times. The J gene is TRBJ1-5, the V gene TRBV28, with 7 bases identical to TRBD1. CDR3 length: 15 residues. V lost 3 bases and J lost 8; bases outside the gene matches: 10. Germline V gene data show CDR1 as MDHEN and CDR2 as SYDVKM. CDR3 loop: CASSFPQGQGKPQHF. As DNA, the CDR3 is TGTGCCAGCAGTTTCCCACAGGGGCAAGGAAAGCCCCAGCATTTT.

This clone was counted a few times. The rearrangement links TRBV28 to TRBJ1-2; D might be TRBD1 (6 bases). Per germline, CDR1 MDHEN and CDR2 SYDVKM. The CDR3 is made up of 16 amino acids. V lost 6 bases, J lost 0 bases, and 17 bases lay in between. The CDR3 is CASRLGGGGTNYGYTF. As DNA, the CDR3 is TGTGCCAGCAGACTAGGGGGAGGGGGGACTAACTATGGCTACACCTTC.

The chain couples TRBV19 to TRBJ2-3, with 12 bases aligning to TRBD2. Germline V gene lookup returns CDR1 LNHDA and CDR2 SQIVND (reference sequence). The CDR3 has 17 residues. With 5 bases clipped from V and 0 bases from J, the junction kept 6 bases outside the gene matches. The CDR3 reads CASSGPGTSGSTDTQYF. The CDR3 region has the DNA TGTGCCAGTAGTGGTCCCGGGACTAGCGGGAGCACAGATACGCAGTATTTT.

The chain couples TRBV15 to TRBJ2-1; D is ambiguous. In germline, CDR1 is LNHNV, CDR2 YYDKDF (reference sequence). This CDR3 has 13 residues. V shed 0 bases and J shed 7 bases, with 7 bases lying between them. CDR3 region: CATSRDSQNEQFF. The CDR3 DNA sequence: TGTGCCACCAGCAGAGATAGTCAAAATGAGCAGTTCTTC. The entire variable domain, with the rest obtained from reference TRBV15 and TRBJ2-1, is as follows: DAMVIQNPRYQVTQFGKPVTLSCSQTLNHNVMYWYQQKSSQAPKLLFHYYDKDFNNEADTPDNFQSRRPNTSFCFLDIRSPGLGDTAMYLCATSRDSQNEQFFGPGTRLTVL.

The rearrangement uses TRBV9 and TRBJ2-1; D is perhaps TRBD1 or TRBD2 (6 bases each). Germline-derived CDR1 and CDR2 are SGDLS and YYNGEE. The germline V and J ends were trimmed by 4 bases and 0 bases, with 20 bases remaining between them. The CDR3 runs 18 residues. CDR3 protein: CASSPQGGRTSSYNEQFF. As DNA, the CDR3 is TGTGCCAGCAGCCCACAAGGGGGGCGGACCAGCTCCTACAATGAGCAGTTCTTC.

The chain joins TRBV2 to TRBJ1-4; TRBD1 matches 7 bases. Trimming removed 5 bases from V and 8 bases from J; junction bases left unmatched: 8. Germline assignment: CDR1 SNHLY and CDR2 FYNNEI. The CDR3 totals 14 residues. This CDR3 reads CASSMTGKGEKLFF. CDR3 coding DNA: TGTGCCAGCAGTATGACAGGGAAGGGGGAAAAACTGTTTTTT.

The V gene is TRBV11-3, the J gene TRBJ1-1, with 8 nucleotides matching TRBD1. J was trimmed by 4 bases and V by 1 base; bases with no gene match: 5. The V gene's germline CDR1 is SGHNT and CDR2 YENEEA. The CDR3 sequence is 15 residues long. The CDR3 sequence is CASSLVGRGPTEAFF. The CDR3, as DNA: TGTGCCAGCAGCTTAGTGGGCAGGGGGCCCACTGAAGCTTTCTTT. The full variable domain, with the rest looked up from reference TRBV11-3 and TRBJ1-1, is EAGVVQSPRYKIIEKKQPVAFWCNPISGHNTLYWYLQNLGQGPELLIRYENEEAVDDSQLPKDRFSAERLKGVDSTLKIQPAELGDSAVYLCASSLVGRGPTEAFFGQGTRLTVV.

This sequence joins TRBV19 and TRBJ2-2; a weak D match, TRBD1 (5 bases). The CDR3 spans 14 residues. From germline, CDR1 is LNHDA and CDR2 SQIVND (reference sequence). The V end was cut by 6 bases, the J end by 6 bases, with 14 bases between. The CDR3 here is CASRGQGSAGELFF. The CDR3, as DNA: TGTGCCAGTAGAGGGCAGGGATCGGCCGGGGAGCTGTTTTTT.

This chain links TRBV5-1 with TRBJ2-3; 11 nucleotides line up with TRBD1. The CDR3 length is 15 residues. Per germline, CDR1 SGHRS and CDR2 YFSETQ. V shed 4 bases, J shed 4 bases, and the junction held 5 bases outside the gene matches. CDR3 region: CASSPGQGVADTQYF. The DNA for the CDR3 is TGCGCCAGCAGCCCGGGACAGGGGGTCGCAGATACGCAGTATTTT.

This rearrangement joins TRBV2 to TRBJ1-2, with a possible D match to TRBD1 (6 bases). V was trimmed by 4 bases and J by 5 bases, leaving 14 bases between them. The CDR3 covers 14 residues. Germline CDR1 is SNHLY and CDR2 is FYNNEI. In DNA form, the CDR3 reads TGTGCCAGCAGTGGGGGACAAACCCCTTATGGCTACACCTTC. Encoded protein: CASSGGQTPYGYTF.

This clone was detected once. The J gene is TRBJ1-1, the V gene TRBV7-6; 7 bases align to TRBD1. Germline values: CDR1 SGHVS, CDR2 FNYEAQ. V gave up 2 bases and J gave up 1 base; unmatched junction bases: 13. The CDR3 totals 18 residues. The CDR3, as DNA: TGTGCCAGCAGCTTAAAACCCCTGGACAGGACCTCGAACACTGAAGCTTTCTTT. This sequence encodes CASSLKPLDRTSNTEAFF.

The chain's CDR3 is CASSLRDMETQYF. The CDR3 nucleotides read TGTGCCAGCAGCCTCCGGGACATGGAGACCCAGTACTTC. The rearrangement uses TRBV7-2 and TRBJ2-5; D is perhaps TRBD1 (6 bases). Germline CDR1 and CDR2: SGHTA and FQGNSA. The CDR3 runs 13 residues. V gave up 5 bases and J gave up 5 bases, with 12 bases separating them.